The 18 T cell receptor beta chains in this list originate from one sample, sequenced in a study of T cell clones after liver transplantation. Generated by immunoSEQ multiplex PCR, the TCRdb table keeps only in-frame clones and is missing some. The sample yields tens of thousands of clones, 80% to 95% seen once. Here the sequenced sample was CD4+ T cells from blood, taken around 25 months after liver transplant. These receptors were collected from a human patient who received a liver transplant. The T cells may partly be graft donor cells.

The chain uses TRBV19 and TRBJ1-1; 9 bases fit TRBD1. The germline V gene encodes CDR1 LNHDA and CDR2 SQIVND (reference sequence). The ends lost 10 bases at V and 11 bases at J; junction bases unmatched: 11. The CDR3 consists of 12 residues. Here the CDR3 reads CATSPGQGYAFF. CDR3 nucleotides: TGTGCCACCTCCCCGGGACAGGGATACGCTTTCTTT.

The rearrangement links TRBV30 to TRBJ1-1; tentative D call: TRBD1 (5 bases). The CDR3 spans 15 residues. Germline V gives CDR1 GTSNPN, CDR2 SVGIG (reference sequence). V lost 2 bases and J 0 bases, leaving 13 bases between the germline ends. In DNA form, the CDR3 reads TGTGCCTGGAGTCAGTCCCCAGGGATGAACACTGAAGCTTTCTTT. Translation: CAWSQSPGMNTEAFF.

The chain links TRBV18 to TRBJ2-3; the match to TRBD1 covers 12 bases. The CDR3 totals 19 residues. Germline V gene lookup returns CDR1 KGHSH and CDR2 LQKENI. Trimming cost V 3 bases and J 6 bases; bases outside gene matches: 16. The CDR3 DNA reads TGTGCCAGCTCACCGCTGGGACAGGGGGCGCGTGGTGTATCCGATACGCAGTATTTT. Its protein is CASSPLGQGARGVSDTQYF.

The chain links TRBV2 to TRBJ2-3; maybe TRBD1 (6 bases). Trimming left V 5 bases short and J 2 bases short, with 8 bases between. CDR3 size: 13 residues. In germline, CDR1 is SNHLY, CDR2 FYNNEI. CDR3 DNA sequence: TGTGCCAGCAGTACAGGGATCACAGATACGCAGTATTTT. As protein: CASSTGITDTQYF.

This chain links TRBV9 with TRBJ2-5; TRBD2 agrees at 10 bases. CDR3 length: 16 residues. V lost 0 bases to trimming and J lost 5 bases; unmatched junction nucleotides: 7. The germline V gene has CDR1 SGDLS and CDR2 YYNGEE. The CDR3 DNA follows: TGTGCCAGCAGCGTAGAGGTACTAGCGGGATTCGAGACCCAGTACTTC. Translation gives CASSVEVLAGFETQYF. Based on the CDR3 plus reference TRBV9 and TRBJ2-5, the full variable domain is DSGVTQTPKHLITATGQRVTLRCSPRSGDLSVYWYQQSLDQGLQFLIQYYNGEERAKGNILERFSAQQFPDLHSELNLSSLELGDSALYFCASSVEVLAGFETQYFGPGTRLLVL.

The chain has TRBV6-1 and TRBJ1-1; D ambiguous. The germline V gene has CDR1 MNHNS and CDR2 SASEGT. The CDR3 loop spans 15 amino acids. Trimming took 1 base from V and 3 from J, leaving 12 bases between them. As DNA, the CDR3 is TGTGCCAGCAGTGAAGGGGGAGGGAGGGACACTGAAGCTTTCTTT. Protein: CASSEGGGRDTEAFF.

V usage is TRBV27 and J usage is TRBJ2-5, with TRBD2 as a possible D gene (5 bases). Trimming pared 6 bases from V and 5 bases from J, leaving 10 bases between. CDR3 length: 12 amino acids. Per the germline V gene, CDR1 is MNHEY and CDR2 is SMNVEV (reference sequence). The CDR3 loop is CASRNTGETQYF. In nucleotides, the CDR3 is TGTGCCAGCAGAAATACGGGGGAGACCCAGTACTTC.

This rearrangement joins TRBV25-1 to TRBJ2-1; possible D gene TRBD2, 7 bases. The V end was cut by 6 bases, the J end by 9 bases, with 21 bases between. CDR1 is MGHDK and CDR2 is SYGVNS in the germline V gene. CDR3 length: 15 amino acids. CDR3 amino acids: CASRKQGGRGGEQFF. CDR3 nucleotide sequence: TGTGCCAGCAGAAAACAGGGCGGGAGAGGCGGTGAGCAGTTCTTC.

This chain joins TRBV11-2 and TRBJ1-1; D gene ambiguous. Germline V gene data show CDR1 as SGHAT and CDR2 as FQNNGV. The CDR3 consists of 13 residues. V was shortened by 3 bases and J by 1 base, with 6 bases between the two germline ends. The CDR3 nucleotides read TGTGCCAGCAGCTTCCCCCCGAACACTGAAGCTTTCTTT. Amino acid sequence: CASSFPPNTEAFF.

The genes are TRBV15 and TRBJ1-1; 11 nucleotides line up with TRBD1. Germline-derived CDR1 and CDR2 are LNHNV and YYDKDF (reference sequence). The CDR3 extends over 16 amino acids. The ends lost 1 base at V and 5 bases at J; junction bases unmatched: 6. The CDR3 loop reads CATSRATGTGGTEAFF. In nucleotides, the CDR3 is TGTGCCACCAGCAGAGCAACCGGGACAGGGGGGACTGAAGCTTTCTTT.

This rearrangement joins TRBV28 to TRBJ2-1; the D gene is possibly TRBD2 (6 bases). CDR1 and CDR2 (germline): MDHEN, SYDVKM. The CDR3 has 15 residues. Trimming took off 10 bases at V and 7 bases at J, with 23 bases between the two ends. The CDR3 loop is CAIPASSDRGNEQFF. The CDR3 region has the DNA TGTGCCATTCCCGCCAGTTCTGACCGGGGGAATGAGCAGTTCTTC.

CDR3: CASSLFPGTGGYNEQFF. Here the CDR3 DNA reads TGTGCCAGCAGCTTATTCCCCGGGACAGGGGGGTACAATGAGCAGTTCTTC. The V and J genes are TRBV7-3 and TRBJ2-1; TRBD1 aligns across 11 bases. V shed 2 bases and J 4 bases; nucleotides not matched to a gene: 7. The CDR3 runs to 17 residues. Germline values: CDR1 SGHTA, CDR2 FQGTGA.

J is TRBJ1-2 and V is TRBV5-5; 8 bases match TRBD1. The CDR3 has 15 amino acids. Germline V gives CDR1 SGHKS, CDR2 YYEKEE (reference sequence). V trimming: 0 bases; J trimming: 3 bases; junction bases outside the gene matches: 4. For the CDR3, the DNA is TGTGCCAGCAGCTTGGGGCAGGGGGCATACTATGGCTACACCTTC. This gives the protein CASSLGQGAYYGYTF.

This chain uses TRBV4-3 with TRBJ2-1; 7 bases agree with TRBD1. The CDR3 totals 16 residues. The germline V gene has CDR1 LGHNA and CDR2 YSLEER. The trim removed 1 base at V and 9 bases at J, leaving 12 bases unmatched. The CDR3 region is CASSQGLRQGTVEQFF. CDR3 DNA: TGCGCCAGCAGCCAAGGTCTGCGTCAGGGGACAGTTGAGCAGTTCTTC.

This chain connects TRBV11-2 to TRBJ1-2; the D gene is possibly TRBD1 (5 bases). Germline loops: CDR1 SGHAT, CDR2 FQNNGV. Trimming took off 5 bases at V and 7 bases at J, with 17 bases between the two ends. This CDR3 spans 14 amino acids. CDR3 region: CASSPGTTLSGYTF. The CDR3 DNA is TGTGCCAGCAGCCCAGGGACCACGCTAAGTGGCTACACCTTC.

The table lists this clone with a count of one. Here the CDR3 DNA reads TGTGCCAGCAGTTTTCGAGGGACGGGAAACATTCAGTACTTC. Translating gives CASSFRGTGNIQYF. This sequence joins TRBV28 and TRBJ2-4; D may match TRBD1 or TRBD2 (5 bases each). Trimming cost V 3 bases and J 6 bases, with 12 bases left between them. The CDR3 covers 14 residues. Germline V gives CDR1 MDHEN, CDR2 SYDVKM.

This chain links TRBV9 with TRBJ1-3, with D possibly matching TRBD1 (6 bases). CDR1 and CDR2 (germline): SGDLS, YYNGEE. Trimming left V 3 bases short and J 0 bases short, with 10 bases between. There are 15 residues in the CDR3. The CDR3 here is CASSGRQVSGNTIYF. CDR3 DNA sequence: TGTGCCAGCAGCGGTCGACAGGTCTCTGGAAACACCATATATTTT.

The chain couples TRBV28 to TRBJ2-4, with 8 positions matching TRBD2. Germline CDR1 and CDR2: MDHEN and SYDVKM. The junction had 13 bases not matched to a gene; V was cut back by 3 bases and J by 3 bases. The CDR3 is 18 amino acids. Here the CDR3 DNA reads TGTGCCAGCAGTTTTTACGGTGCGGGGGGCGCCGTCAAAAACATTCAGTACTTC. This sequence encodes CASSFYGAGGAVKNIQYF.